The 9 T cell receptor beta chains below were found in one sample sequenced in a study of T cells in Graves' hyperthyroidism and ophthalmopathy. RNA transcripts gave rise to amplified TCR beta CDR3 regions. Carried out on the TCR CDR3, a first-round RT-PCR used the HTBI primer set. A single record per CDR3 protein comes from TCRdb applying MiXCR to the multiplex PCR reads. In the table there are 610,000 or so distinct CDR3 sequences, just over 45% of which are singletons. Specimen: peripheral blood or thyroid tissue (not recorded which). Source of these receptors: a woman between 18 and 29 years old with Graves' hyperthyroidism.

This clonotype was picked up many times. The chain recombines TRBV12-3 or TRBV12-4 with TRBJ1-1; D gene uncertain. Trimming took off 3 bases at V and 0 bases at J, with 8 bases between the two ends. This CDR3 is 14 amino acids long. CDR3 region: CASSLIILNTEAFF. The CDR3 DNA is TGTGCCAGCAGTTTGATCATACTGAACACTGAAGCTTTCTTT.

This clonotype was recorded many times. The chain joins TRBV12-3 or TRBV12-4 to TRBJ2-7; TRBD1 matches at 12 bases. The junction had 8 bases not matched to a gene; V was cut back by 4 bases and J by 4 bases. This CDR3 has 16 amino acids. The CDR3 region has the DNA TGTGCCAGCAGTTCCCCGGGACAGGGGGCGATTTACGAGCAGTACTTC. It encodes CASSSPGQGAIYEQYF.

In this sample, this clonotype turned up many times. CDR3 loop: CASSLKGAPDYGYTF. The CDR3 DNA sequence: TGTGCCAGTAGTCTCAAGGGGGCTCCGGACTATGGCTACACCTTC. The chain links TRBV19 to TRBJ1-2, with TRBD1 matching over 7 bases. V shed 5 bases, J shed 3 bases, and the junction held 9 bases outside the gene matches. CDR3 length: 15 residues. Germline lookup yields CDR1 LNHDA and CDR2 SQIVND (reference sequence).

This clonotype came up a few times. This rearrangement joins TRBV18 to TRBJ2-6; D call uncertain. CDR3 length: 17 residues. In germline, CDR1 is KGHSH, CDR2 LQKENI. Trimming left V 4 bases short and J 0 bases short, with 13 bases between. The CDR3 loop reads CASSRGQASSGANVLTF. The CDR3 nucleotides are TGTGCCAGCTCACGTGGGCAGGCAAGCTCTGGGGCCAACGTCCTGACTTTC. Based on the CDR3 plus reference TRBV18 and TRBJ2-6, the full variable domain is NAGVMQNPRHLVRRRGQEARLRCSPMKGHSHVYWYRQLPEEGLKFMVYLQKENIIDESGMPKERFSAEFPKEGPSILRIQQVVRGDSAAYFCASSRGQASSGANVLTFGAGSRLTVL.

The chain employs TRBV20-1 and TRBJ1-5; D is ambiguous. V dropped 1 base and J dropped 14 bases, with 18 bases sitting between them. There are 13 residues in the CDR3. Germline CDR1 is DFQATT and CDR2 is SNEGSKA (reference sequence). The CDR3 nucleotides read TGCAGTGCTAGAGGGTTGGCGGCGGACTACGAGCATTTT. Encoded protein: CSARGLAADYEHF.

V is TRBV29-1 and J is TRBJ2-5; possible D gene TRBD2, 5 bases. Germline values: CDR1 SQVTM, CDR2 ANQGSEA. The CDR3 totals 12 residues. Trimming removed 1 base from V and 5 bases from J, with 8 bases in between. Here the CDR3 DNA reads TGCAGCGTTGAAGGGGAGCGGGAGACCCAGTACTTC. This codes for CSVEGERETQYF.

The chain carries TRBV12-5 and TRBJ1-4, with TRBD1 as a possible D gene (6 bases). The CDR3 has 14 amino acids. V was cut by 6 bases and J by 5 bases, with 13 bases left in between. Germline-derived CDR1 and CDR2 are LGHNT and FRNRAP. This chain's CDR3 is CASGPDSSNEKLFF. The CDR3 DNA reads TGTGCTAGTGGCCCGGACAGTTCGAATGAAAAACTGTTTTTT.

This clonotype was observed at least ten times. V usage is TRBV7-7 and J usage is TRBJ2-7; D is unclear. Germline CDR1 SSHAT, CDR2 FNYEAQ (reference sequence). The CDR3 runs 13 residues. The V end lost 7 bases, the J end lost 2 bases, and 12 bases lay between the germline ends. DNA of the CDR3: TGTGCCAGCACTCATCCGCGGACCTACGAGCAGTACTTC. Amino acid sequence: CASTHPRTYEQYF. Using reference TRBV7-7 and TRBJ2-7 for the parts outside the CDR3, the full variable domain is GAGVSQSPRYKVTKRGQDVTLRCDPISSHATLYWYQQALGQGPEFLTYFNYEAQPDKSGLPSDRFSAERPEGSISTLTIQRTEQRDSAMYRCASTHPRTYEQYFGPGTRLTVT.

V gene TRBV20-1 combines with J gene TRBJ1-1; 11 bases align to TRBD1. Germline V lookup: CDR1 DFQATT, CDR2 SNEGSKA (reference sequence). Germline trimming cut 5 bases from V and 10 bases from J; bases unmatched to any gene: 6. CDR3 length equals 12 residues. The CDR3 bases are TGCAGTGCTTCCCGGACAGGGGGCTTAGCTTTCTTT. Amino acid sequence: CSASRTGGLAFF.